This T cell receptor (beta chain) was found in a study of blood T cell repertoires in COVID-19. Trimming took 9 bases from V and 4 from J; bases not matched to a gene: 16. The CDR3 is 17 residues long. The germline V gene encodes CDR1 LNHDA and CDR2 SQIVND (reference sequence). In the authors' methods: Scientists estimated how many nucleated cells there were by amplifying reference gene primers. Profiling relied on immunoSEQ multiplex PCR, and the TCRdb table lists in-frame clones only, not all of them. V and J calls and clone size follow that table, whereas D and trimming were derived from the DNA. Of 300,000 to 400,000 clones listed, 87% were seen once; the top ten hold 6.5% to 9.5%.

The V call is TRBV19, the J call TRBJ2-3; 10 positions agree with TRBD1. The sequencing sample was made of peripheral blood. This clonotype was sampled from a woman between 50 and 59 years old who had recovered from COVID-19. This CDR3 is CASTGTGDLWRADTQYF. DNA for the CDR3: TGTGCCAGCACCGGGACAGGGGATTTGTGGAGGGCAGATACGCAGTATTTT.